This TCR beta chain stems from a study of T cells in Graves' hyperthyroidism and ophthalmopathy. Study-wide context: Peripheral blood samples were taken at initial diagnosis, prior to any treatment.

RNA transcripts served as the template for amplifying TCR beta CDR3 regions. TCR CDR3 regions were first amplified by RT-PCR with HTBI primers. TCRdb recomputed calls from the multiplex PCR reads with MiXCR, one row per CDR3 protein. The data contain a few hundred thousand distinct CDR3 sequences, roughly a sixth of them seen just once; the ten biggest clones take up roughly 3.5%. Enrolled ophthalmopathy patients presented with a Clinical Activity Score of at least 3, a NOSPECS grade of at least 4, and disease duration under 3 months. Each diagnosis was grounded in clinical symptoms, serum thyroxine and TRAb, thyroid ultrasound, and orbital computed tomography. Under 12 ml fresh peripheral blood yielded the PBMCs. The germline V and J ends were trimmed by 4 bases and 0 bases, with 5 bases remaining between them. Germline assignment: CDR1 SEHNR and CDR2 FQNEAQ (reference sequence). The CDR3 sequence is 13 residues long.

This clonotype was observed at least ten times. Input material: blood. The chain is built from TRBV7-9 and TRBJ2-3; no firm D call. The sequence was collected from a woman aged 35 to 49 with Graves' ophthalmopathy. The CDR3 bases are TGTGCCAGCAGCTCGATCAGCACAGATACGCAGTATTTT. Translated, it gives CASSSISTDTQYF.